This T cell receptor (beta chain) was sequenced during a study of identical twins. Points from the study as a whole: Sequences that were out-of-frame, alpha and twin-shared displayed an excess of low generation probability. For zero-insertion analyses, partial confounding could come from invariant MAIT and iNKT cells. Insertions were fewer in abundant cord blood beta clonotypes, whereas memory repertoires showed none of this pattern.

A word on this clonotype: Its antigen is unknown.

The ends were cut back, 4 bases at V and 5 bases at J, with 13 bases in the middle. Germline CDR1 reads SGHAT; CDR2 reads FQNNGV. CDR3 length: 14 residues. A universal primer site was incorporated via template switching, and the cDNA contained unique molecular identifiers. MiXCR was run by TCRdb on the 5' RACE reads, yielding one entry per CDR3 protein. The sample has roughly 1.6 million distinct CDR3 sequences, less than 35% seen once. The sample comprised cord blood. The V and J genes are TRBV11-2 and TRBJ2-3; D gene unclear. The receptor's source is a newborn girl in good health. The CDR3 DNA reads as TGTGCCAGCAGCTCCCTTATTCTTCAAGATACGCAGTATTTT. Protein: CASSSLILQDTQYF.